This T cell receptor beta chain was sequenced during a study of HIV-infected patients and healthy controls. The CDR3 loop spans 14 amino acids. Trimming removed 4 bases from V and 2 bases from J; junction bases left unmatched: 5. CDR1 is SGHRS, CDR2 YFSETQ, per germline. Follow-up blood was drawn about 14 weeks, roughly three months, after antiretroviral therapy began. No cell fractionation was done, so the repertoire covers all unsorted peripheral blood T cells. This clonotype was counted many times. 500 ng RNA was reverse transcribed with alpha and beta constant-region primers. Separate chain-specific third strand synthesis with multiplexing indices produced the alpha and beta libraries. TCRdb ran MiXCR on the 5' RACE reads and lists one entry per CDR3 protein. The table shows about 5,500 distinct CDR3 sequences, with around 9% occurring only once.

The sequence came from an adult with HIV infection. The sample was blood, taken during antiretroviral therapy. This rearrangement joins TRBV5-1 to TRBJ1-2; TRBD1 matches at 7 bases. DNA of the CDR3: TGCGCCAGCAGCCCTGGGGGACAGAACTATGGCTACACCTTC. Residues: CASSPGGQNYGYTF.